These 29 T cell receptor beta chains came from one sample sequenced in a study of cytomegalovirus exposure and HLA in healthy donors. The PCR ran on 60 Vbeta and 13 Jbeta primers. Measured with immunoSEQ multiplex PCR; TCRdb has only the in-frame clones, and not every one. The profile shows 110,000 to 150,000 clones, over 75% of them singletons. Material: PBMCs. The source is a female donor in good health and CMV-seronegative.

This chain uses TRBV7-6 with TRBJ1-1; 12 bases align to TRBD1. The CDR3 has 20 amino acids. V lost 1 base, J lost 1 base, and 13 bases stayed unmatched. CDR1 SGHVS and CDR2 FNYEAQ come from the germline V gene. This CDR3 is CASSLGRLGTGGAQNTEAFF. The CDR3 DNA sequence: TGTGCCAGCAGCTTAGGAAGATTGGGGACAGGGGGCGCACAGAACACTGAAGCTTTCTTT.

CDR3 amino acids: CASSIGQGNQPQHF. CDR3 nucleotides: TGTGCCAGTAGTATAGGACAGGGGAATCAGCCCCAGCATTTT. The V and J genes are TRBV19 and TRBJ1-5, with 8 bases fitting TRBD1. CDR1 and CDR2 (germline): LNHDA, SQIVND (reference sequence). The CDR3 consists of 14 residues. Trimming at V came to 1 base and at J to 4 bases, leaving 0 bases not matched to a gene.

The chain has TRBV7-9 and TRBJ1-1; 7 bases agree with TRBD1. Per the germline V gene, CDR1 is SEHNR and CDR2 is FQNEAQ (reference sequence). V gave up 4 bases and J gave up 1 base; unmatched junction bases: 3. CDR3 length equals 14 residues. CDR3 nucleotides: TGTGCCAGCAGCTCGACAGGGAAGAACACTGAAGCTTTCTTT. Translated: CASSSTGKNTEAFF.

The chain uses TRBV27 and TRBJ1-3, with no clear D. The CDR3 loop spans 16 amino acids. CDR1 and CDR2 (germline): MNHEY, SMNVEV (reference sequence). V lost 3 bases and J lost 0, with 12 bases in between. The CDR3 loop is CASSFTTSLSGNTIYF. The CDR3 DNA is TGTGCCAGCAGTTTTACTACGAGTCTCTCTGGAAACACCATATATTTT.

V and J are TRBV29-1 and TRBJ1-2; a possible D gene is TRBD1 (5 bases). The germline V gene has CDR1 SQVTM and CDR2 ANQGSEA. The V and J ends lost 2 bases and 5 bases respectively, with 12 bases between them. The CDR3 loop spans 13 amino acids. In nucleotides, the CDR3 is TGCAGCGTTGAAAAGGGTGGGGGGTATGGCTACACCTTC. Translated, it gives CSVEKGGGYGYTF.

The CDR3 spells CASSYSTGGGYNEQFF. CDR3 DNA: TGTGCCAGCAGTTATTCCACAGGGGGCGGGTACAATGAGCAGTTCTTC. V and J are TRBV6-5 and TRBJ2-1; TRBD1 agrees at 9 bases. Per the germline V gene, CDR1 is MNHEY and CDR2 is SVGAGI. After removal of 3 bases from V and 4 bases from J, the junction contained 7 bases not matched to a gene. This CDR3 has 16 residues.

The V call is TRBV27, the J call TRBJ2-1, with 9 bases that match TRBD2. Trimming removed 7 bases from V and 6 bases from J; junction bases left unmatched: 10. The germline V gene has CDR1 MNHEY and CDR2 SMNVEV (reference sequence). This CDR3 has 15 residues. The CDR3 is CASKLTREGPNEQFF. Here the CDR3 DNA reads TGTGCCAGCAAGCTAACGCGGGAGGGCCCCAATGAGCAGTTCTTC.

The chain employs TRBV7-8 and TRBJ1-4; D remains unclear. V lost 5 bases, J lost 0 bases, and 10 bases lay in between. Germline-derived CDR1 and CDR2 are SGHVS and FQNEAQ. This CDR3 contains 15 residues. For the CDR3, the DNA is TGTGCCAGCAGCGGAGGGCCTTCAACTAATGAAAAACTGTTTTTT. Its protein product is CASSGGPSTNEKLFF.

Only one count was recorded for this clone. This chain uses TRBV29-1 with TRBJ1-3, with D maybe TRBD1 (6 bases). The CDR3 is 13 residues long. Germline CDR1 reads SQVTM; CDR2 reads ANQGSEA. Trimming took 5 bases from V and 4 from J, leaving 12 bases between them. In DNA form, the CDR3 reads TGCAGCGTTAGGACAGAAGCGGGAAACACCATATATTTT. It yields the protein CSVRTEAGNTIYF.

V usage is TRBV10-1 and J usage is TRBJ1-4; TRBD1 agrees at 7 bases. This CDR3 has 17 residues. CDR1 is WNHNN, CDR2 SYGVQD, per germline (reference sequence). Trimming cost V 6 bases and J 3 bases; bases outside gene matches: 13. The CDR3 loop is CASRRPPRDSANEKLFF. The CDR3 DNA reads as TGCGCCAGCAGACGACCTCCCCGGGACAGCGCTAATGAAAAACTGTTTTTT.

The chain recombines TRBV14 with TRBJ2-1; unclear D gene. CDR3 length: 13 residues. Per the germline V gene, CDR1 is SGHDN and CDR2 is FVKESK. Deletions cut 4 bases from V and 0 bases from J, with 4 bases between. CDR3 nucleotide sequence: TGTGCCAGCAGCCCCAGCTCCTACAATGAGCAGTTCTTC. Translating gives CASSPSSYNEQFF.

In DNA form, the CDR3 reads TGTGCCAGCAGTGTGGACAGGGTTCGAATGAACACTGAAGCTTTCTTT. Its protein is CASSVDRVRMNTEAFF. The chain uses TRBV28 and TRBJ1-1; 8 bases fit TRBD1. With V trimmed by 5 bases and J by 0 bases, 8 bases remained unmatched. Germline V gene sequence: CDR1 MDHEN, CDR2 SYDVKM. There are 16 residues in the CDR3.

The CDR3 sequence is CASSLEAGKSGNIQYF. As DNA, the CDR3 is TGTGCCAGCAGCTTGGAGGCAGGGAAGTCAGGAAACATTCAGTACTTC. The chain recombines TRBV5-6 with TRBJ2-4, with D perhaps TRBD1 (5 bases). The V and J ends lost 0 bases and 6 bases respectively, with 16 bases between them. The CDR3 runs to 16 residues. CDR1 SGHDT and CDR2 YYEEEE come from the germline V gene.

In this sample, this clone turned up a few times. Here the CDR3 omits its conserved ending phenylalanine or tryptophan, so a read error is the likely source. The limits of the CDR3 on the DNA are not certain, so only TCRdb's listed CDR3 is given. V is TRBV25-1 and J is TRBJ1-2; TRBD1 is taken as the D call from the table, unchecked against the DNA. From its first to its last residue, the CDR3 has 11 amino acids. The germline V gene has CDR1 MGHDK and CDR2 SYGVNS. CDR3: CASSEYGGYTV.

This clone has just a few counts. The gene calls are TRBV19 and TRBJ2-5; 9 bases match TRBD1. The V gene's germline CDR1 is LNHDA and CDR2 SQIVND (reference sequence). CDR3 length: 16 residues. V lost 3 bases to trimming and J lost 4 bases; unmatched junction nucleotides: 9. The CDR3 protein is CASSMGTGRLGETQYF. Written as DNA, the CDR3 is TGTGCCAGTAGTATGGGGACAGGGAGATTAGGAGAGACCCAGTACTTC.

This chain joins TRBV27 and TRBJ2-1, with D possibly being TRBD2 (6 bases). The CDR3 contains 14 residues. Germline V gives CDR1 MNHEY, CDR2 SMNVEV (reference sequence). Trimming took off 3 bases at V and 3 bases at J, with 9 bases between the two ends. In DNA, the CDR3 is TGTGCCAGCAGTTTGGAGGGCCGCTACAATGAGCAGTTCTTC. It translates to CASSLEGRYNEQFF.

For the CDR3, the DNA is TGTGCCACCAGCCCCCCAGCAAGACTGGACAATGAGCAGTTCTTC. This encodes CATSPPARLDNEQFF. The chain combines TRBV15 with TRBJ2-1; no reliable D call. Trimming cost V 5 bases and J 5 bases, with 16 bases left between them. Germline CDR1 is LNHNV and CDR2 is YYDKDF (reference sequence). This CDR3 region has 15 residues. The full variable domain, with the rest looked up from reference TRBV15 and TRBJ2-1, is DAMVIQNPRYQVTQFGKPVTLSCSQTLNHNVMYWYQQKSSQAPKLLFHYYDKDFNNEADTPDNFQSRRPNTSFCFLDIRSPGLGDTAMYLCATSPPARLDNEQFFGPGTRLTVL.

The chain employs TRBV11-2 and TRBJ1-1, with D maybe TRBD1 (6 bases). The CDR3 contains 13 residues. Trimming took off 5 bases at V and 4 bases at J, with 11 bases between the two ends. Germline lookup yields CDR1 SGHAT and CDR2 FQNNGV. This chain's CDR3 is CASSLQGATEAFF. In DNA, the CDR3 is TGTGCCAGCAGCCTACAGGGTGCCACTGAAGCTTTCTTT. The full variable domain, with the rest looked up from reference TRBV11-2 and TRBJ1-1, is EAGVAQSPRYKIIEKRQSVAFWCNPISGHATLYWYQQILGQGPKLLIQFQNNGVVDDSQLPKDRFSAERLKGVDSTLKIQPAKLEDSAVYLCASSLQGATEAFFGQGTRLTVV.

The chain links TRBV28 to TRBJ2-1, with 10 bases matching TRBD2. The CDR3 contains 15 residues. After removal of 6 bases from V and 0 bases from J, the junction contained 2 bases not matched to a gene. In germline, CDR1 is MDHEN, CDR2 SYDVKM. Here the CDR3 reads CASRTSGRSYNEQFF. The CDR3 region has the DNA TGTGCCAGCAGGACTAGCGGGCGCTCCTACAATGAGCAGTTCTTC.

The table lists this clone with a few counts. As DNA, the CDR3 is TGTGCCAGCAGGGACAGGGGGGGATCATCCTACGAGCAGTACTTC. Protein sequence: CASRDRGGSSYEQYF. The chain has TRBV6-1 and TRBJ2-7, with 10 bases aligning to TRBD1. Germline assignment: CDR1 MNHNS and CDR2 SASEGT. The CDR3 has 15 residues. V was pared by 6 bases and J by 1 base, with 6 bases of the junction left unmatched.

J is TRBJ1-1 and V is TRBV7-9; a possible D gene is TRBD1 (5 bases). Trimming took off 5 bases at V and 7 bases at J, with 11 bases between the two ends. The CDR3 is made up of 12 amino acids. Germline CDR1 and CDR2: SEHNR and FQNEAQ (reference sequence). CDR3 coding DNA: TGTGCCAGCAGCCCGGCGGGGGGTGAAGCTTTCTTT. It specifies CASSPAGGEAFF. Using reference TRBV7-9 and TRBJ1-1 for the parts outside the CDR3, the full variable domain is DTGVSQNPRHKITKRGQNVTFRCDPISEHNRLYWYRQTLGQGPEFLTYFQNEAQLEKSRLLSDRFSAERPKGSFSTLEIQRTEQGDSAMYLCASSPAGGEAFFGQGTRLTVV.

The chain couples TRBV27 to TRBJ2-7; D is uncertain. V was pared by 4 bases and J by 0 bases, with 7 bases between. This CDR3 contains 13 residues. Germline CDR1 MNHEY, CDR2 SMNVEV (reference sequence). In DNA, the CDR3 is TGTGCCAGCAGTTCTGTAGTCTCCTACGAGCAGTACTTC. As protein: CASSSVVSYEQYF.

The V gene is TRBV28, the J gene TRBJ2-7; 10 bases map to TRBD1. CDR1 and CDR2 (germline): MDHEN, SYDVKM. V lost 5 bases and J lost 3; bases outside the gene matches: 7. The CDR3 is made up of 15 amino acids. As DNA, the CDR3 is TGTGCCAGCAGTCCAATCGGGACAGGGGACTACGAGCAGTACTTC. It is translated as CASSPIGTGDYEQYF.

This rearrangement joins TRBV4-1 to TRBJ1-1; 9 bases agree with TRBD1. The CDR3 contains 15 residues. V shed 2 bases, J shed 5 bases, and the junction held 6 bases outside the gene matches. Germline V gives CDR1 MGHRA, CDR2 YSYEKL. The CDR3 region has the DNA TGCGCCAGCAGCCAAACGGGGACAGGGTGGACTGAAGCTTTCTTT. Its translation: CASSQTGTGWTEAFF.

This sequence joins TRBV5-4 and TRBJ2-5, with TRBD2 matching 8 bases. The CDR3 is 16 amino acids. J gave up 2 bases and V 1 base, and 7 bases lay outside the gene matches. Germline CDR1 SGHNT, CDR2 YYREEE (reference sequence). The CDR3 DNA reads as TGTGCCAGCAGCTTGCCAAGAGGACTAGCTCAAGAGACCCAGTACTTC. Translation: CASSLPRGLAQETQYF.

The CDR3: CASPGQPNTGELFF. In nucleotides, the CDR3 is TGTGCCAGCCCGGGACAACCGAACACCGGGGAGCTGTTTTTT. This chain links TRBV6-1 with TRBJ2-2; tentative D call: TRBD1 (6 bases). Germline values: CDR1 MNHNS, CDR2 SASEGT. The CDR3 spans 14 residues. Trimming removed 8 bases from V and 0 bases from J, with 10 bases in between.

The chain links TRBV6-1 to TRBJ1-5; D gene ambiguous. Trimming removed 3 bases from V and 10 bases from J, with 7 bases in between. CDR1 and CDR2 from the germline V gene are MNHNS and SASEGT. This CDR3 is built from 11 residues. The CDR3 region has the DNA TGTGCCAGCAGTGACTTGGGCCCCCAGCATTTT. Amino acid sequence: CASSDLGPQHF.

Ten or more counts support this clone. The chain has TRBV4-2 and TRBJ1-5; 11 nucleotides line up with TRBD1. The CDR3 runs to 16 residues. The germline CDR1 and CDR2 sequences are LGHNA and YNFKEQ. V lost 8 bases and J lost 6; bases outside the gene matches: 12. CDR3: CASQGGTGGQGQPQHF. For the CDR3, the DNA is TGTGCCAGCCAGGGGGGGACAGGGGGACAGGGTCAGCCCCAGCATTTT.

The chain employs TRBV29-1 and TRBJ2-1; a possible D gene is TRBD2 (5 bases). This CDR3 is 13 amino acids long. The V end was cut by 1 base, the J end by 4 bases, with 8 bases between. Germline V gene data show CDR1 as SQVTM and CDR2 as ANQGSEA. CDR3 region: CSVEGAGYNEQFF. Here the CDR3 DNA reads TGCAGCGTTGAAGGGGCGGGTTACAATGAGCAGTTCTTC.